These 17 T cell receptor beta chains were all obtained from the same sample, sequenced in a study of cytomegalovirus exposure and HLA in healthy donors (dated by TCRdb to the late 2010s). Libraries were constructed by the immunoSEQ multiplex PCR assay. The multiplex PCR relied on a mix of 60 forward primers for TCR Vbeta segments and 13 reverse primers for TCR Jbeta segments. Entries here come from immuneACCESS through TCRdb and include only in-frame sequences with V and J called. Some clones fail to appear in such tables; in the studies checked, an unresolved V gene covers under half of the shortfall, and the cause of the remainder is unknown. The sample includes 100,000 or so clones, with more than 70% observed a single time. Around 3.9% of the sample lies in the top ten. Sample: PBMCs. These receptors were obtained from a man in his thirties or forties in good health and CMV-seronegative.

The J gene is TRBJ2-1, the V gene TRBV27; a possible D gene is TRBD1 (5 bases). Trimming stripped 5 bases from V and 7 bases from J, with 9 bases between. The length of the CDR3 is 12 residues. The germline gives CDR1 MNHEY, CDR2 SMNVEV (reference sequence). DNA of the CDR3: TGTGCCAGCAGTCCTAAGGGGAATGAGCAGTTCTTC. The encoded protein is CASSPKGNEQFF.

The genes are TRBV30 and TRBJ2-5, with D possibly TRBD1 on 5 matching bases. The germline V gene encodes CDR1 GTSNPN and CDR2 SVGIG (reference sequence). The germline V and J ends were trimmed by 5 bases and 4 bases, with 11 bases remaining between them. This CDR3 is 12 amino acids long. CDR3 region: CAWATGRETQYF. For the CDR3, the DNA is TGTGCCTGGGCTACAGGCAGAGAGACCCAGTACTTC.

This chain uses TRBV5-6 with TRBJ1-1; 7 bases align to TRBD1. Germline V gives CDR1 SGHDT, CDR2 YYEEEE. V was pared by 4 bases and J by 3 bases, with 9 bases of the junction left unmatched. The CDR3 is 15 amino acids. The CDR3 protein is CASSLETGRYTEAFF. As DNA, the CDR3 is TGTGCCAGCAGCCTGGAGACAGGGAGGTACACTGAAGCTTTCTTT.

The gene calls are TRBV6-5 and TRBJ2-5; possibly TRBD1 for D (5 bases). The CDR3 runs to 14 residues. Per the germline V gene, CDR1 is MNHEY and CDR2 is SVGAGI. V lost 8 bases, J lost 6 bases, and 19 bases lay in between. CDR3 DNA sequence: TGTGCCAGCTCCTCTGACTCGGTGGGGCAGACCCAGTACTTC. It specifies CASSSDSVGQTQYF.

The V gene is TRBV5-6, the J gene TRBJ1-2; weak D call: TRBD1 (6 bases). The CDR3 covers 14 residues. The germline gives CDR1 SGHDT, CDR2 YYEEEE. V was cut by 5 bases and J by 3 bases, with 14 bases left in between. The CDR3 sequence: CASRRGGRDYGYTF. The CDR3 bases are TGTGCCAGCAGGAGGGGGGGCAGGGACTATGGCTACACCTTC.

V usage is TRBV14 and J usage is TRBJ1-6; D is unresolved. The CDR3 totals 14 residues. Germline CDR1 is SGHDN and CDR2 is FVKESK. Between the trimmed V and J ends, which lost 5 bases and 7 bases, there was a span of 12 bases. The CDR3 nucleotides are TGTGCCAGCAGCAAGGCCCTAGACAATTCACCCCTCCACTTT. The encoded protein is CASSKALDNSPLHF. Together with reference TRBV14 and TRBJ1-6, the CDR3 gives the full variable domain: EAGVTQFPSHSVIEKGQTVTLRCDPISGHDNLYWYRRVMGKEIKFLLHFVKESKQDESGMPNNRFLAERTGGTYSTLKVQPAELEDSGVYFCASSKALDNSPLHFGNGTRLTVT.

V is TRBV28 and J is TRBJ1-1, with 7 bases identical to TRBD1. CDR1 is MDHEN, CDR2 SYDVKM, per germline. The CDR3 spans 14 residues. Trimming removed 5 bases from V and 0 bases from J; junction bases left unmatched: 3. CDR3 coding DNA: TGTGCCAGCAGTCCGACAGGGTTGAACACTGAAGCTTTCTTT. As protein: CASSPTGLNTEAFF.

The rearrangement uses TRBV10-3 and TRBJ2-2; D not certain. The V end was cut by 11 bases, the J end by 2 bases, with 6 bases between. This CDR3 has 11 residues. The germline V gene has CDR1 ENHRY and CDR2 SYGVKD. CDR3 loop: CAALNTGELFF. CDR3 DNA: TGTGCCGCACTTAACACCGGGGAGCTGTTTTTT.

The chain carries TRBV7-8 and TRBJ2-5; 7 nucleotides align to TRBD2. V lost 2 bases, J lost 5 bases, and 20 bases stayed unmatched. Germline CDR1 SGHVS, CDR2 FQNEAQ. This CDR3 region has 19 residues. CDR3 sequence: CASSLPFRVVAGVGETQYF. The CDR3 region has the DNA TGTGCCAGCAGCTTACCTTTCAGGGTCGTCGCGGGGGTAGGGGAGACCCAGTACTTC.

The CDR3, as DNA: TGCGCCAGCAGCCAAGATCGCACAGGGAGTATGTACGAGCAGTACTTC. The encoded protein is CASSQDRTGSMYEQYF. V and J are TRBV4-1 and TRBJ2-7; the D gene is possibly TRBD1 (6 bases). V lost 0 bases to trimming and J lost 4 bases, with 16 bases between them. This CDR3 spans 16 amino acids. Germline-derived CDR1 and CDR2 are MGHRA and YSYEKL.

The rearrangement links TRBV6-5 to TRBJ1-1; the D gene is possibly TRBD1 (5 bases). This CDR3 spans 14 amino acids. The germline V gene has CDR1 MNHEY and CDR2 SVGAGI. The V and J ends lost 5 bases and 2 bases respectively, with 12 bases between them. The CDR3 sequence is CASSPRTPNTEAFF. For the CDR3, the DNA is TGTGCCAGCAGTCCACGGACACCCAACACTGAAGCTTTCTTT.

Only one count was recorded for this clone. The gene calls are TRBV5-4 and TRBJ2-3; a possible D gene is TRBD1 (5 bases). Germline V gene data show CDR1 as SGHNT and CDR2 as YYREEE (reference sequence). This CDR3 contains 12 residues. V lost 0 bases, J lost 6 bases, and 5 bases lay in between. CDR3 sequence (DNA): TGTGCCAGCAGCTTGGGGGGCGATACGCAGTATTTT. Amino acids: CASSLGGDTQYF. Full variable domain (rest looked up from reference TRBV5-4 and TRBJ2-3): ETGVTQSPTHLIKTRGQQVTLRCSSQSGHNTVSWYQQALGQGPQFIFQYYREEENGRGNFPPRFSGLQFPNYSSELNVNALELDDSALYLCASSLGGDTQYFGPGTRLTVL.

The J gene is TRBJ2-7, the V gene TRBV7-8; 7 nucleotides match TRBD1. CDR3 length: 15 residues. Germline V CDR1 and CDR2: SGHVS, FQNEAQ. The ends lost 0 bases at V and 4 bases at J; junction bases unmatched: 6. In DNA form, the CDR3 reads TGTGCCAGCAGCTTAGCAGGGGGCCGGATATACGAGCAGTACTTC. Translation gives CASSLAGGRIYEQYF.

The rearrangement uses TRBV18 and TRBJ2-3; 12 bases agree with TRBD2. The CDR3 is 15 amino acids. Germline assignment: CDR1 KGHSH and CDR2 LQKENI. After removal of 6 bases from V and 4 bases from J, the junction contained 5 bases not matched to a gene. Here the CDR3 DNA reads TGTGCCAGCTCCCGGACTAGCGGGATGGCAGATACGCAGTATTTT. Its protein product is CASSRTSGMADTQYF.

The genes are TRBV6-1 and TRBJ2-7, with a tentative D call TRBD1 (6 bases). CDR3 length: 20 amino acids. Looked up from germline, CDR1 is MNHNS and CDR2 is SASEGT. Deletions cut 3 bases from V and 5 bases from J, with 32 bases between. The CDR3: CASSDPPLLSDRPPQDEQYF. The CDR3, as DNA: TGTGCCAGCAGTGATCCCCCACTCCTCTCCGACAGGCCCCCGCAGGACGAGCAGTACTTC.

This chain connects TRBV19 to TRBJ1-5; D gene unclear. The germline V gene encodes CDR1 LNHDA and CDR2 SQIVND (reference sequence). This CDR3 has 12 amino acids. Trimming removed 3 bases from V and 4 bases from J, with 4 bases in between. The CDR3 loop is CASSILNQPQHF. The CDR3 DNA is TGTGCCAGTAGTATCCTGAATCAGCCCCAGCATTTT.

The CDR3: CASRRGTSGNTIYF. In DNA, the CDR3 is TGTGCCAGCAGGAGGGGGACGTCTGGAAACACCATATATTTT. The J gene is TRBJ1-3, the V gene TRBV7-2, with D perhaps matching TRBD1 (6 bases). Trimming stripped 6 bases from V and 1 base from J, with 10 bases between. CDR3 length: 14 amino acids. CDR1 is SGHTA, CDR2 FQGNSA, per germline.